Below are 21 T cell receptor beta chains sequenced from a single sample in a study of blood T cell repertoires in COVID-19. Some clones are missing from TCRdb's copy, which holds only in-frame ones; the method was immunoSEQ multiplex PCR. This table has 150,000 to 200,000 clones, approximately 79% appearing once. The sequenced material came from peripheral blood. These receptors were collected from a woman of 80 years or more with acute or convalescent COVID-19.

This clone was seen once. This chain connects TRBV5-1 to TRBJ1-1; 7 positions match TRBD1. V shed 1 base and J 5 bases; nucleotides not matched to a gene: 5. Germline V gene lookup returns CDR1 SGHRS and CDR2 YFSETQ. The CDR3 contains 14 residues. CDR3 DNA sequence: TGCGCCAGCAGCTTGACAGGGGTGAGGACTGAAGCTTTCTTT. As protein: CASSLTGVRTEAFF.

CDR3 coding DNA: TGCGCCAGCAGCTCCCGGACAGACTCTTACGAGCAGTACTTC. Translated, it gives CASSSRTDSYEQYF. The chain carries TRBV5-1 and TRBJ2-7, with D perhaps TRBD1 (6 bases). The CDR3 contains 14 residues. The germline V gene encodes CDR1 SGHRS and CDR2 YFSETQ. V dropped 3 bases and J dropped 4 bases, with 14 bases sitting between them.

V and J are TRBV19 and TRBJ2-2, with TRBD2 matching over 7 bases. The germline V gene has CDR1 LNHDA and CDR2 SQIVND (reference sequence). Losses at the gene ends were 3 bases for V and 6 bases for J; bases not matched to a gene: 10. The CDR3 length is 16 residues. CDR3 DNA: TGTGCCAGTAGTATCACTCGAGGGAGGGCCTCCGGGGAGCTGTTTTTT. Its translation: CASSITRGRASGELFF.

The J gene is TRBJ2-7, the V gene TRBV28; 7 bases are a match to TRBD1. CDR3 length: 12 amino acids. Per germline, CDR1 MDHEN and CDR2 SYDVKM. V shed 6 bases, J shed 3 bases, and the junction held 2 bases outside the gene matches. The CDR3 is CASRGDSYEQYF. In nucleotides, the CDR3 is TGTGCCAGCAGGGGGGACAGCTACGAGCAGTACTTC.

This clone has only a few counts. The sample carries other DNA sequences with the same CDR3. This sequence joins TRBV7-2 and TRBJ2-7; maybe TRBD2 (5 bases). CDR1 SGHTA and CDR2 FQGNSA come from the germline V gene. V was clipped by 5 bases and J by 4 bases, with 9 bases between them. The CDR3 is made up of 12 amino acids. CDR3 amino acids: CASSTTGYEQYF. The CDR3 nucleotides read TGTGCCAGCAGCACCACGGGGTACGAGCAGTACTTC. The full variable domain, its missing parts supplied by reference TRBV7-2 and TRBJ2-7, is GAGVSQSPSNKVTEKGKDVELRCDPISGHTALYWYRQSLGQGLEFLIYFQGNSAPDKSGLPSDRFSAERTGGSVSTLTIQRTQQEDSAVYLCASSTTGYEQYFGPGTRLTVT.

The chain employs TRBV5-1 and TRBJ2-2; 7 bases fit TRBD1. The CDR3 has 15 amino acids. CDR1 is SGHRS, CDR2 YFSETQ, per germline. J lost 2 bases, V lost 4 bases, and 5 bases had no gene match. Here the CDR3 DNA reads TGCGCCAGCAGCGGGGGACAGACTAACACCGGGGAGCTGTTTTTT. Translating it yields CASSGGQTNTGELFF.

This clone was detected only a few times. J is TRBJ2-3 and V is TRBV10-3; TRBD1 aligns across 7 bases. Germline loops: CDR1 ENHRY, CDR2 SYGVKD. V lost 3 bases, J lost 1 base, and 1 base stayed unmatched. The CDR3 loop spans 14 amino acids. The CDR3 nucleotides are TGTGCCATCAGTGAAGGGACAGGCACAGATACGCAGTATTTT. Its protein product is CAISEGTGTDTQYF.

This CDR3 is CASSYLDRATPEAFF. The CDR3 DNA sequence: TGTGCCAGCAGTTACTTGGACAGGGCGACTCCTGAAGCTTTCTTT. V and J are TRBV6-5 and TRBJ1-1; the match to TRBD1 covers 8 bases. V lost 1 base and J lost 6; bases outside the gene matches: 7. The CDR3 runs to 15 residues. CDR1 and CDR2 from the germline V gene are MNHEY and SVGAGI.

This sequence joins TRBV6-2 or TRBV6-3 and TRBJ2-1; D is possibly TRBD1 (5 bases). The germline V and J ends were trimmed by 6 bases and 3 bases, with 15 bases remaining between them. Germline V lookup: CDR1 MNHEY, CDR2 SVGEGT. This CDR3 comprises 15 residues. For the CDR3, the DNA is TGTGCCAGCAGCAGCGCCTCGACAGACTACAATGAGCAGTTCTTC. Its translation: CASSSASTDYNEQFF.

CDR3 in DNA: TGTGCCAGCAGCTTGAGCGGTATCTACAATGAGCAGTTCTTC. Amino acids: CASSLSGIYNEQFF. V gene TRBV13 combines with J gene TRBJ2-1; tentative D call: TRBD2 (5 bases). Germline lookup yields CDR1 PRHDT and CDR2 FYEKMQ (reference sequence). The CDR3 sequence is 14 residues long. V was shortened by 3 bases and J by 3 bases, with 9 bases between the two germline ends. The full variable domain, rest sourced from reference TRBV13 and TRBJ2-1, is AAGVIQSPRHLIKEKRETATLKCYPIPRHDTVYWYQQGPGQDPQFLISFYEKMQSDKGSIPDRFSAQQFSDYHSELNMSSLELGDSALYFCASSLSGIYNEQFFGPGTRLTVL.

The J gene is TRBJ1-5, the V gene TRBV3-1 (or the pseudogene TRBV3-2); D gene ambiguous. The CDR3 extends over 16 amino acids. The germline gives CDR1 LGHDT, CDR2 YNNKEL (reference sequence). V lost 1 base and J 4 bases, leaving 14 bases between the germline ends. The CDR3 protein is CASSQGGGGANQPQHF. The DNA for the CDR3 is TGTGCCAGCAGCCAAGGGGGAGGAGGAGCTAATCAGCCCCAGCATTTT.

This chain's CDR3 is CASSLGQYTGELFF. The CDR3 nucleotides read TGTGCCAGCAGCTTGGGACAGTACACCGGGGAGCTGTTTTTT. The V gene is TRBV7-2, the J gene TRBJ2-2; TRBD1 agrees at 7 bases. Germline V gene lookup returns CDR1 SGHTA and CDR2 FQGNSA. V was clipped by 3 bases and J by 3 bases; unmatched bases: 1. The CDR3 is made up of 14 amino acids.

This chain joins TRBV10-1 and TRBJ2-1; 9 bases are a match to TRBD2. V lost 7 bases and J lost 7; bases outside the gene matches: 5. Germline lookup yields CDR1 WNHNN and CDR2 SYGVQD (reference sequence). This CDR3 comprises 13 residues. Here the CDR3 reads CASTGSGSNEQFF. The CDR3 region has the DNA TGCGCCAGCACGGGTAGCGGGAGTAATGAGCAGTTCTTC.

The chain employs TRBV5-4 and TRBJ1-2, with D unclear. The CDR3 sequence is 13 residues long. V was trimmed by 3 bases and J by 8 bases, leaving 14 bases between them. CDR1 is SGHNT and CDR2 is YYREEE in the germline V gene (reference sequence). CDR3 in amino acids: CASSSRSNVGYTF. For the CDR3, the DNA is TGTGCCAGCAGCTCCCGCTCTAATGTAGGCTACACCTTC.

The rearrangement uses TRBV5-1 and TRBJ1-5, with D hard to call. CDR1 and CDR2 from the germline V gene are SGHRS and YFSETQ. This CDR3 comprises 13 residues. Trimming removed 2 bases from V and 7 bases from J, with 10 bases in between. The CDR3, as DNA: TGCGCCAGCAGCTTCACCGGAGCCCAGCCCCAGCATTTT. As protein: CASSFTGAQPQHF. The complete variable domain, with remaining parts taken from reference TRBV5-1 and TRBJ1-5, reads KAGVTQTPRYLIKTRGQQVTLSCSPISGHRSVSWYQQTPGQGLQFLFEYFSETQRNKGNFPGRFSGRQFSNSRSEMNVSTLELGDSALYLCASSFTGAQPQHFGDGTRLSIL.

This clone has just a few counts. The gene calls are TRBV7-9 and TRBJ2-7; a weak D match, TRBD2 (6 bases). Germline V gene sequence: CDR1 SEHNR, CDR2 FQNEAQ (reference sequence). This CDR3 is 14 amino acids long. Trimming shortened V by 5 bases and J by 1 base, and 12 bases separated the two germline ends. CDR3 loop: CASSPDYLSYEQYF. The CDR3 DNA reads TGTGCCAGCAGCCCGGACTACCTATCCTACGAGCAGTACTTC.

The chain couples TRBV24-1 to TRBJ2-4; 15 bases line up with TRBD2. V shed 3 bases and J 5 bases; nucleotides not matched to a gene: 4. The CDR3 runs to 17 residues. CDR1 and CDR2 from the germline V gene are KGHDR and SFDVKD. CDR3 amino acids: CATSDPGLAGGQNIQYF. DNA of the CDR3: TGTGCCACCAGTGATCCCGGACTAGCGGGAGGGCAAAACATTCAGTACTTC.

The chain couples TRBV6-6 to TRBJ2-1, with D possibly being TRBD1 (6 bases). Germline-derived CDR1 and CDR2 are MNHNY and SVGAGI (reference sequence). Trimming took 2 bases from V and 0 from J, leaving 11 bases between them. This CDR3 contains 16 residues. The CDR3 loop is CASSYPQGSSYNEQFF. The CDR3 DNA reads as TGTGCCAGCAGTTACCCGCAGGGGAGCTCCTACAATGAGCAGTTCTTC.

The chain combines TRBV28 with TRBJ1-6; 9 bases are a match to TRBD1. Trimming took 6 bases from V and 7 from J; bases not matched to a gene: 4. This CDR3 has 14 residues. Germline CDR1 and CDR2: MDHEN and SYDVKM. In nucleotides, the CDR3 is TGTGCCAGCAGACCCGGACAGGGGAATTCACCCCTCCACTTT. Encoded protein: CASRPGQGNSPLHF. Full variable domain (outside the CDR3, taken from reference TRBV28 and TRBJ1-6): DVKVTQSSRYLVKRTGEKVFLECVQDMDHENMFWYRQDPGLGLRLIYFSYDVKMKEKGDIPEGYSVSREKKERFSLILESASTNQTSMYLCASRPGQGNSPLHFGNGTRLTVT.

This chain links TRBV4-1 with TRBJ2-1, with 8 bases lining up with TRBD1. With V trimmed by 3 bases and J by 3 bases, 7 bases remained unmatched. Germline assignment: CDR1 MGHRA and CDR2 YSYEKL. The CDR3 contains 16 residues. CDR3 region: CASSHPGTGYYNEQFF. As DNA, the CDR3 is TGCGCCAGCAGCCACCCCGGGACAGGATACTACAATGAGCAGTTCTTC.

V gene TRBV7-2 combines with J gene TRBJ2-2; unclear D gene. CDR3 length: 13 amino acids. The V and J ends lost 5 bases and 7 bases respectively, with 11 bases between them. From germline, CDR1 is SGHTA and CDR2 FQGNSA. The CDR3 nucleotides are TGTGCCAGCAGCCCAATAAGGAGCGGGGAGCTGTTTTTT. This codes for CASSPIRSGELFF.